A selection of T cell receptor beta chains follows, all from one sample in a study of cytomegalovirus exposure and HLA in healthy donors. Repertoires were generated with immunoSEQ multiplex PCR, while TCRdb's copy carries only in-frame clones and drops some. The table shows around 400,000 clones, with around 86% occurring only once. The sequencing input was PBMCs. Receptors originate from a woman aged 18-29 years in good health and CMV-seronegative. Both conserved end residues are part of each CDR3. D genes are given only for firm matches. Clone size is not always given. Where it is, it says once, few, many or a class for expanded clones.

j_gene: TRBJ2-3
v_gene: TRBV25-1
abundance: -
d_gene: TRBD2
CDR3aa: CASSASGSRGDTQYF
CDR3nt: TGTGCCAGCAGTGCCAGCGGGAGTAGAGGAGATACGCAGTATTTT

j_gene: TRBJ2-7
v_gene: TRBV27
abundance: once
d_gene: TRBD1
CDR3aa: CASTAGTGRPYEQYF
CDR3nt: TGTGCCAGCACCGCGGGGACAGGGAGACCCTACGAGCAGTACTTC

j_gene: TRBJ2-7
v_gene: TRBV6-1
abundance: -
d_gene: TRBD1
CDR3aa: CASRGRQGRVYEQYF
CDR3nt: TGTGCCAGCAGAGGAAGACAGGGAAGAGTCTACGAGCAGTACTTC

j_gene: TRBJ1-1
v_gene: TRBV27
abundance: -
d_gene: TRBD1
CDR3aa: CATTLGQGHTEAFF
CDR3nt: TGTGCCACCACTCTGGGACAGGGACACACTGAAGCTTTCTTT

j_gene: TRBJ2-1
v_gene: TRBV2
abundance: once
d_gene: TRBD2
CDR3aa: CAGPSLAGGPYNEQFF
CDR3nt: TGTGCCGGGCCTTCCCTAGCGGGAGGGCCTTACAATGAGCAGTTCTTC

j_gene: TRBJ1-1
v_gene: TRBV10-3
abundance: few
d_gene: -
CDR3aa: CAISELKGVEAFF
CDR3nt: TGTGCCATCAGTGAGTTAAAAGGAGTTGAAGCTTTCTTT

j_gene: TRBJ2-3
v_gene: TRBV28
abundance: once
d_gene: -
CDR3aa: CASSLEGGPSTDTQYF
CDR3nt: TGTGCCAGCAGTTTAGAGGGAGGCCCTAGCACAGATACGCAGTATTTT

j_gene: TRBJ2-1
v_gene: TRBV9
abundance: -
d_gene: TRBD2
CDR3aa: CASSASGTSGGSSYNEQFF
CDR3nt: TGTGCCAGCAGCGCTTCCGGGACTAGCGGGGGGAGCTCCTACAATGAGCAGTTCTTC

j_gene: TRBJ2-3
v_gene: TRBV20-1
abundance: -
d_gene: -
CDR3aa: CSPLTDTQYF
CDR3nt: TGCAGCCCTCTCACAGATACGCAGTATTTT

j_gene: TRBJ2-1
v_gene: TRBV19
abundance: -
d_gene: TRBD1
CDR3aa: CASSTGQRYNEQFF
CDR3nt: TGTGCCAGTAGCACGGGACAGCGCTACAATGAGCAGTTCTTC

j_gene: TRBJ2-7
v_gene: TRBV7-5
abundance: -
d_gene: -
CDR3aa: CVRSWANSSGRDEQYF
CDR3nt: TGTGTCAGAAGCTGGGCTAATTCTAGCGGGAGGGACGAGCAGTACTTC

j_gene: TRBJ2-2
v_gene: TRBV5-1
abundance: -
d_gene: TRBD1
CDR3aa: CASSPGQGAGELFF
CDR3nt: TGCGCCAGCAGCCCGGGACAGGGGGCCGGGGAGCTGTTTTTT

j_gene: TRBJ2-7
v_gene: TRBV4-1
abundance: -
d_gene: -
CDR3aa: CASSQEGPRVSGAYEQYF
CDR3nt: TGCGCCAGCAGCCAGGAAGGTCCCCGGGTTAGCGGAGCCTACGAGCAGTACTTC

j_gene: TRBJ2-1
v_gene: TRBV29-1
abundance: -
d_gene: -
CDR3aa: CSVGGGDSSYNEQFF
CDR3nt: TGCAGCGTTGGGGGCGGGGACAGCTCCTACAATGAGCAGTTCTTC

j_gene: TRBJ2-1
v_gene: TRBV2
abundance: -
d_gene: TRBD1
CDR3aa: CASWTGNEQFF
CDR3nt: TGTGCCAGCTGGACAGGCAATGAGCAGTTCTTC

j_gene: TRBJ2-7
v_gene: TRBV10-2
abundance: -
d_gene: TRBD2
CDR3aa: CASRELAGGLSYEQYF
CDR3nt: TGCGCCAGCAGGGAGCTAGCGGGAGGCCTTTCCTACGAGCAGTACTTC

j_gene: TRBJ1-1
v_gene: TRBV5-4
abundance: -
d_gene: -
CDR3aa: CASSLEGVEAFF
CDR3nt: TGTGCCAGCAGCTTGGAGGGAGTTGAAGCTTTCTTT

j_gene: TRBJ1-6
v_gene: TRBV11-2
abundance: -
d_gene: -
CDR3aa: CASSLGGANSPLHF
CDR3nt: TGTGCCAGCAGCTTAGGCGGGGCGAATTCACCCCTCCACTTT

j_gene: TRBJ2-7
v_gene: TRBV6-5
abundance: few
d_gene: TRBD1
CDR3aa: CASSRQGTEHYEQYF
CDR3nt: TGTGCCAGCAGTCGACAGGGTACCGAACACTACGAGCAGTACTTC

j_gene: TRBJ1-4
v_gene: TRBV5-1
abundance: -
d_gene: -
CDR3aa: CASSRVMNEKLFF
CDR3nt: TGCGCCAGCAGCCGGGTTATGAATGAAAAACTGTTTTTT

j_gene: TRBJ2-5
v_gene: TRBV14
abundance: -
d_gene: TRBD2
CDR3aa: CASSLLAGEETQYF
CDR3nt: TGTGCCAGCAGTCTACTAGCGGGAGAAGAGACCCAGTACTTC

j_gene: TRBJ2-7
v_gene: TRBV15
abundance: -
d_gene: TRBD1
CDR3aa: CATSTDREVHEQYF
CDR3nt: TGTGCCACCAGCACGGACAGGGAGGTCCACGAGCAGTACTTC

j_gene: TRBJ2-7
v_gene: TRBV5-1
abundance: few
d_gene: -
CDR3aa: CASSFDSVPNEQYF
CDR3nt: TGCGCCAGCAGCTTCGACAGCGTCCCCAACGAGCAGTACTTC

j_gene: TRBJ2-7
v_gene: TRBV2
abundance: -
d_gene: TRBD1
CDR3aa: CASLPTIGQGKTYEQYF
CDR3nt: TGTGCCAGCCTGCCCACCATAGGACAGGGGAAAACCTACGAGCAGTACTTC

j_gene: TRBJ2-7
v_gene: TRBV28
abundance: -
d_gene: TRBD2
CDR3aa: CASRPGLAVYEQYF
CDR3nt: TGTGCCAGCAGACCTGGACTAGCGGTCTACGAGCAGTACTTC

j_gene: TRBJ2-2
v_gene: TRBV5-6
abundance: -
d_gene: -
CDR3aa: CASRMVGGTGELFF
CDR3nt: TGTGCCAGCAGAATGGTAGGGGGAACCGGGGAGCTGTTTTTT

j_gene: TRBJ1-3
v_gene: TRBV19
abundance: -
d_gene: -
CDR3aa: CASETGGNTIYF
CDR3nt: TGTGCCAGTGAGACAGGTGGAAACACCATATATTTT

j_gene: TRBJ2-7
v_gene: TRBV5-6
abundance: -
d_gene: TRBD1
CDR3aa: CASSLGTGRSSEQYF
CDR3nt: TGTGCCAGCAGCTTAGGGACAGGGAGATCATCCGAGCAGTACTTC

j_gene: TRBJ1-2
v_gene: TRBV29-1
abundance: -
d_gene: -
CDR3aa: CSVDRPTGKGYTF
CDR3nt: TGCAGCGTTGATAGGCCCACCGGGAAGGGCTACACCTTC

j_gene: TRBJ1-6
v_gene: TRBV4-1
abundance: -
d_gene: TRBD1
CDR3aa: CASSQDRDRGNSPLHF
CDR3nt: TGCGCCAGCAGCCAAGACCGGGACAGGGGGAATTCACCCCTCCACTTT

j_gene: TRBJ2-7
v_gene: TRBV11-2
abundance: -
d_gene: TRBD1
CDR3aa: CASSLSNRGEQYF
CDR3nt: TGTGCCAGCAGCTTATCAAACAGGGGCGAGCAGTACTTC

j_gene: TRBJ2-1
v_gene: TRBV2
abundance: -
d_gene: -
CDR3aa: CAVPPKLQNPGVNEQFF
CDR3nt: TGTGCCGTCCCCCCCAAATTACAAAATCCAGGGGTCAATGAGCAGTTCTTC

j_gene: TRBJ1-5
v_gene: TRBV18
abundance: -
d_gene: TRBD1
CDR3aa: CASSPGSGGLFSNQPQHF
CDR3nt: TGTGCCAGCTCACCAGGTTCAGGGGGTCTTTTTAGCAATCAGCCCCAGCATTTT

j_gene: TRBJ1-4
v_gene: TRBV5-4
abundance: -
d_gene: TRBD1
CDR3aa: CASSLGTGPEKLFF
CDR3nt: TGTGCCAGCAGCCTCGGGACAGGGCCTGAAAAACTGTTTTTT

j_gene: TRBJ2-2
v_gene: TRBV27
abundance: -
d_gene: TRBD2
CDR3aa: CASSLGGGRLEYTGELFF
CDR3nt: TGTGCCAGCAGTTTAGGGGGGGGGAGACTAGAGTACACCGGGGAGCTGTTTTTT

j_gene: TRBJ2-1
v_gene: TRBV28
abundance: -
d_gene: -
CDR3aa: CASSYDSGDEQFF
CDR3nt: TGTGCCAGCTCGTACGACAGTGGGGATGAGCAGTTCTTC

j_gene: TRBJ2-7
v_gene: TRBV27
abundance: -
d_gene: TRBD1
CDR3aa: CASRLTGVDEQYF
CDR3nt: TGTGCCAGCAGGTTGACAGGGGTGGACGAGCAGTACTTC

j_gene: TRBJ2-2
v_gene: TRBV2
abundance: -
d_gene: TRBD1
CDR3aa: CASALRDRNTGELFF
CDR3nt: TGTGCCAGCGCCCTCCGGGACAGGAACACCGGGGAGCTGTTTTTT

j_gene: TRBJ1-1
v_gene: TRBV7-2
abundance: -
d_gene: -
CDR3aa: CASSLLGGTEAFF
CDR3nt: TGTGCCAGCAGCTTACTTGGCGGAACTGAAGCTTTCTTT

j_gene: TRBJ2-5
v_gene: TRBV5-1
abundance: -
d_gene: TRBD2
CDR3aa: CASSFGGARETQYF
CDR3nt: TGCGCCAGCAGCTTCGGGGGGGCCCGTGAGACCCAGTACTTC

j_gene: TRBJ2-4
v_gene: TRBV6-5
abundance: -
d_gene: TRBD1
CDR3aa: CATTSAAGGWDIQYF
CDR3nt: TGTGCCACCACTTCAGCGGCAGGGGGCTGGGACATTCAGTACTTC

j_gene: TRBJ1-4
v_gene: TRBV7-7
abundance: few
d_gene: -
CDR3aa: CASSLGRVEGEKLFF
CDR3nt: TGTGCCAGCTCTCTGGGGAGGGTAGAGGGTGAAAAACTGTTTTTT

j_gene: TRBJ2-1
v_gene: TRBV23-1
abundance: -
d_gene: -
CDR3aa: CANPGARMLMFF
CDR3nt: TGCGCCAACCCAGGGGCTCGGATGTTAATGTTCTTC

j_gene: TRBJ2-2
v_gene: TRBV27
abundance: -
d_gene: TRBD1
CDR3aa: CASSLSTGYAGELFF
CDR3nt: TGTGCCAGCAGTTTATCGACAGGGTATGCCGGGGAGCTGTTTTTT

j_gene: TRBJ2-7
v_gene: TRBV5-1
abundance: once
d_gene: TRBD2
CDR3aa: CASSLEASGGPSYEQYF
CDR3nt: TGCGCCAGCAGCTTGGAAGCTAGCGGGGGGCCGTCCTACGAGCAGTACTTC